This T cell receptor (beta chain) comes out of a study of T cells in Graves' hyperthyroidism and ophthalmopathy. Disease duration under 2 months; hyperthyroidism patients were aged 18 to 65. Patients having uncontrolled infection, another autoimmune disease, pregnancy or lactation were not included. V gave up 0 bases and J gave up 5 bases, with 11 bases separating them. The CDR3 has 16 amino acids. Germline values: CDR1 LNHNV, CDR2 YYDKDF (reference sequence). Researchers amplified the TCR beta CDR3 regions from RNA transcripts. HTBI primers were used for first-round RT-PCR of the TCR CDR3. Each CDR3 protein gets one entry after TCRdb re-called the multiplex PCR reads with MiXCR. The sample comprises under 400,000 distinct CDR3 sequences, over 11% of which are singletons, and approximately 10% rests with the top ten.

The chain carries TRBV15 and TRBJ1-6, with D unresolved. The receptor was isolated from an older woman with Graves' hyperthyroidism. Sequencing used blood. The CDR3, as DNA: TGTGCCACCAGCAGAGATCGACAAAATGATAATTCACCCCTCCACTTT. It specifies CATSRDRQNDNSPLHF.